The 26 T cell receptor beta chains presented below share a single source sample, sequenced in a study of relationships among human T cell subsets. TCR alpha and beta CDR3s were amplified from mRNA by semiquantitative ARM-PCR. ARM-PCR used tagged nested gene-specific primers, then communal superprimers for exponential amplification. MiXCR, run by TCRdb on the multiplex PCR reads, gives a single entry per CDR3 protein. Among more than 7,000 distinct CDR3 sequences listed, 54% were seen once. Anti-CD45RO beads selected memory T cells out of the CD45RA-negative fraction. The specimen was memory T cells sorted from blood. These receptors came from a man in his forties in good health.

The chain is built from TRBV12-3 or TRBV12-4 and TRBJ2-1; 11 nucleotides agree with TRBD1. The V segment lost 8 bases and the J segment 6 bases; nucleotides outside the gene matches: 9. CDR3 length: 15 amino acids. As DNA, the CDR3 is TGTGCCAGCCGGGGTGGGACAGGGGGAGGCAATGAGCAGTTCTTC. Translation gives CASRGGTGGGNEQFF.

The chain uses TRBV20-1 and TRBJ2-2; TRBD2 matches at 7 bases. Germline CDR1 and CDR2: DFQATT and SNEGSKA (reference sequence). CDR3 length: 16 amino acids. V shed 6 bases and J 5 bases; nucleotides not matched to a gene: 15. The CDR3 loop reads CSAPGPGPGGTGELFF. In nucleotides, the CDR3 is TGCAGTGCGCCCGGACCGGGCCCCGGGGGGACCGGGGAGCTGTTTTTT.

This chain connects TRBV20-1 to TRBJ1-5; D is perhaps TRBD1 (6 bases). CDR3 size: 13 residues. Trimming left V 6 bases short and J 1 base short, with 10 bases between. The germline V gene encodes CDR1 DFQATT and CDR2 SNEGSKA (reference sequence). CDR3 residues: CSAVRGSNQPQHF. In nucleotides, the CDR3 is TGCAGTGCCGTCAGGGGAAGCAATCAGCCCCAGCATTTT.

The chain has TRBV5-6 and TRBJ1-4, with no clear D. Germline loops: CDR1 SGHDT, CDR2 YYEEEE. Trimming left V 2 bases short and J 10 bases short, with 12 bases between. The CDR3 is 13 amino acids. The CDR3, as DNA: TGTGCCAGCAGCTTTGGTTTAACCGGAAAACTGTTTTTT. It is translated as CASSFGLTGKLFF.

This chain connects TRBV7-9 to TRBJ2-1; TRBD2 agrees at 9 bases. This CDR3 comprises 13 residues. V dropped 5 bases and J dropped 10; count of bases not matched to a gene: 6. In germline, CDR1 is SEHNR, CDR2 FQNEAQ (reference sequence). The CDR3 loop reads CASSPSGRWEQFF. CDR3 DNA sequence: TGTGCCAGCAGCCCAAGCGGGAGGTGGGAGCAGTTCTTC.

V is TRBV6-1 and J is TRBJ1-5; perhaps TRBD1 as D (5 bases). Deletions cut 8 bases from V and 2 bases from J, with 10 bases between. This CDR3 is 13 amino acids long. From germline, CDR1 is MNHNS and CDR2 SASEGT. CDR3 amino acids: CASGHKGNQPQHF. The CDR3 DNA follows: TGTGCCAGCGGACACAAGGGCAATCAGCCCCAGCATTTT.

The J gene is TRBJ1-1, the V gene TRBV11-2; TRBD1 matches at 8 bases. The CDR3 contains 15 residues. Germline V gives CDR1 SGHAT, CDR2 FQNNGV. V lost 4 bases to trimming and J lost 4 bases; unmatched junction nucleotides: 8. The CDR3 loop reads CASSSSDRGFTEAFF. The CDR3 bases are TGTGCCAGCAGCTCCTCCGACAGGGGTTTCACTGAAGCTTTCTTT.

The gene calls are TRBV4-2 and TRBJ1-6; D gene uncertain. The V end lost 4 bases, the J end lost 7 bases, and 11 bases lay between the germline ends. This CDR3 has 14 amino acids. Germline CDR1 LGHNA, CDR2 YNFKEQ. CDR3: CASSPQPDNSPLHF. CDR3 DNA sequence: TGTGCCAGCAGCCCACAACCGGACAATTCACCCCTCCACTTT.

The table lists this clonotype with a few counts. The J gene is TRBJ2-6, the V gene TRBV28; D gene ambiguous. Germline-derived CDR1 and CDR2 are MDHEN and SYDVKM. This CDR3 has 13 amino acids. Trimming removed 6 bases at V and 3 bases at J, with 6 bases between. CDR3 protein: CASRLIGANVLTF. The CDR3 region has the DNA TGTGCCAGCAGATTAATTGGGGCCAACGTCCTGACTTTC.

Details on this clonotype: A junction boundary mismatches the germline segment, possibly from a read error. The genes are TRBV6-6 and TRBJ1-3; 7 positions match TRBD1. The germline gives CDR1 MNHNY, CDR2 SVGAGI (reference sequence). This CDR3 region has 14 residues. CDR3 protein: CASSGTASGNAIYF. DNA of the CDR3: TGTGCCAGCAGTGGGACAGCCTCTGGAAACGCCATATATTTT.

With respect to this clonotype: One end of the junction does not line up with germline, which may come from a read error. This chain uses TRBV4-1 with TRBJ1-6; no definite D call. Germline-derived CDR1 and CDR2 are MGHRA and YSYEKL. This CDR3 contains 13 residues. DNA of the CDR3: TGCGCCAGCAGCCCCCCGGATAATTCACCCCCCCACTTT. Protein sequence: CASSPPDNSPPHF.

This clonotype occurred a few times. CDR3 DNA sequence: TGTGCCAGCACCCCCGGGACGGCTTTGAACACTGAAGCTTTCTTT. Its protein product is CASTPGTALNTEAFF. The rearrangement links TRBV6-1 to TRBJ1-1; D is possibly TRBD1 (5 bases). This CDR3 is 15 amino acids long. Germline V gene lookup returns CDR1 MNHNS and CDR2 SASEGT. The V end was cut by 7 bases, the J end by 0 bases, with 15 bases between.

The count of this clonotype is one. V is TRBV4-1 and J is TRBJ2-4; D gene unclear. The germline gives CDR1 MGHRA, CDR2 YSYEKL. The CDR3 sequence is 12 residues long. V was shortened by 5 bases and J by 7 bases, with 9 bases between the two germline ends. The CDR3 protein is CASSTDRNIQYF. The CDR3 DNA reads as TGCGCCAGCAGCACCGACCGCAACATTCAGTACTTC.

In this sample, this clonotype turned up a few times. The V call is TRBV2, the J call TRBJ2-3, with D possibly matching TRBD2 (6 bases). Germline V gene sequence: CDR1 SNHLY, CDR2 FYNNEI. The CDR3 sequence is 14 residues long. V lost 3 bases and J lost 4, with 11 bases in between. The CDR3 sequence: CASSDNWGADTQYF. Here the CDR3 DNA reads TGTGCCAGCAGTGACAACTGGGGGGCAGATACGCAGTATTTT.

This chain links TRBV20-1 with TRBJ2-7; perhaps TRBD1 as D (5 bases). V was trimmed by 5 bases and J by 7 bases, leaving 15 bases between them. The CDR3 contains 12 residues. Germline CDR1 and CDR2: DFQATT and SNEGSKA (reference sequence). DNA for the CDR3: TGCAGTGCTGTCCGACAGCCACCAGAGCAGTACTTC. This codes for CSAVRQPPEQYF.

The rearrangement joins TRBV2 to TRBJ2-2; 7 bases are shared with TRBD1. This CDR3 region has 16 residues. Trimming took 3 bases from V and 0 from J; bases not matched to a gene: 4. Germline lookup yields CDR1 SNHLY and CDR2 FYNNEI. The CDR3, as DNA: TGTGCCAGCAGTGAGAACAGGGGATCGAACACCGGGGAGCTGTTTTTT. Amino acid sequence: CASSENRGSNTGELFF.

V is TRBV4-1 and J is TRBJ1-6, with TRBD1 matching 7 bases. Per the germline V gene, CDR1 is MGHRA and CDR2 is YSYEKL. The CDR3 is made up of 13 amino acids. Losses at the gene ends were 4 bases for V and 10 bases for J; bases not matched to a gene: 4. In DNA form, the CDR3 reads TGCGCCAGCAGCCTTAACAGGGGATCACCCCTCCACTTT. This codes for CASSLNRGSPLHF.

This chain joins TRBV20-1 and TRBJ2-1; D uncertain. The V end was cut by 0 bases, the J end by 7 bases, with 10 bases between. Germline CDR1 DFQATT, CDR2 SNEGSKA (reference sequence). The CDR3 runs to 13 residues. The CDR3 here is CSARETLYNEQFF. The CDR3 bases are TGCAGTGCTAGAGAGACCCTTTATAATGAGCAGTTCTTC.

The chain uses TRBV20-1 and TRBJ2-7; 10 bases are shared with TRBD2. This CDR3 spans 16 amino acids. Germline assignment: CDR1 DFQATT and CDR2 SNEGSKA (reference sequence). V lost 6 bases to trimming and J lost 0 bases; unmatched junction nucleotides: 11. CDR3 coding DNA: TGCAGTGCAAAGACTAGCGGGCCCTATTTCTCCTACGAGCAGTACTTC. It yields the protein CSAKTSGPYFSYEQYF.

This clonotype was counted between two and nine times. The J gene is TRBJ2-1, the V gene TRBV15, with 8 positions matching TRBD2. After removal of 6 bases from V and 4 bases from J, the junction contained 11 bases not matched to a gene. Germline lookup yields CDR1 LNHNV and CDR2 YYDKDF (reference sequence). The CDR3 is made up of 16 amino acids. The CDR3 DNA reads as TGTGCCACCAGGGTCGGCGAGCAGCGGGGGTACAATGAGCAGTTCTTC. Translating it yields CATRVGEQRGYNEQFF. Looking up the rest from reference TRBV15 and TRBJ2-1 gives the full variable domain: DAMVIQNPRYQVTQFGKPVTLSCSQTLNHNVMYWYQQKSSQAPKLLFHYYDKDFNNEADTPDNFQSRRPNTSFCFLDIRSPGLGDTAMYLCATRVGEQRGYNEQFFGPGTRLTVL.

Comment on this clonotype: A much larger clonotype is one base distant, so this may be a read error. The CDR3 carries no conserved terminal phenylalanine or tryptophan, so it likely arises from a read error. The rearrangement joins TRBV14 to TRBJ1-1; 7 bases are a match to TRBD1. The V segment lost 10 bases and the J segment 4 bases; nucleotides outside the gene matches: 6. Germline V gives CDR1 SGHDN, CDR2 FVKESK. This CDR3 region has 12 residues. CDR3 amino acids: CATDRDGTEAFS. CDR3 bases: TGTGCCACCGACAGGGATGGCACTGAAGCTTTCTCT.

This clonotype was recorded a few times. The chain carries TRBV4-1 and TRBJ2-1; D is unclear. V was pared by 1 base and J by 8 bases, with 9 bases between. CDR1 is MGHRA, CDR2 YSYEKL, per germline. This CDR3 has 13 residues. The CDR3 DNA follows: TGCGCCAGCAGCCAAGGACCGGTCGATGAGCAGTTCTTC. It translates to CASSQGPVDEQFF.

The DNA for the CDR3 is TGTGCCAGCAGTTTATTACAGGGGCAAGAGACCCAGTACTTC. Its protein is CASSLLQGQETQYF. The genes are TRBV28 and TRBJ2-5, with TRBD1 matching 7 bases. The length of the CDR3 is 14 residues. The ends lost 1 base at V and 2 bases at J; junction bases unmatched: 1. The germline gives CDR1 MDHEN, CDR2 SYDVKM.

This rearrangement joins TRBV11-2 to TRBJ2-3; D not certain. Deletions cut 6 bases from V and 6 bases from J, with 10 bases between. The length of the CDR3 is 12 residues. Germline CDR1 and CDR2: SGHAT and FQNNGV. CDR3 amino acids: CASRPGSDTQYF. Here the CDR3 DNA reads TGTGCCAGCAGGCCCGGTAGCGATACGCAGTATTTT. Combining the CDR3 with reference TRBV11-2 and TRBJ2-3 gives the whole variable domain EAGVAQSPRYKIIEKRQSVAFWCNPISGHATLYWYQQILGQGPKLLIQFQNNGVVDDSQLPKDRFSAERLKGVDSTLKIQPAKLEDSAVYLCASRPGSDTQYFGPGTRLTVL.

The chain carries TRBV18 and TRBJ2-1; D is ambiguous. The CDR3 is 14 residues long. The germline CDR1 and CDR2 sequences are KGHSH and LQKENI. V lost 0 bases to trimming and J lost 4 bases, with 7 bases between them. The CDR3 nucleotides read TGTGCCAGCTCACCACCCTCCAGGTACAATGAGCAGTTCTTC. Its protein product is CASSPPSRYNEQFF.

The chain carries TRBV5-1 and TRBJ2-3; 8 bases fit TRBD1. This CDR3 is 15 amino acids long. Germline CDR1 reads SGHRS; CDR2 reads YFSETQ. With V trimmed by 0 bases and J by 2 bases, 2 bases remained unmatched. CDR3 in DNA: TGCGCCAGCAGCTTGGACAGGGGGGCCACAGATACGCAGTATTTT. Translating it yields CASSLDRGATDTQYF.